This T cell receptor (beta chain) stems from a study of shared clonotypes between healthy human individuals. Germline CDR1 reads SGHTA; CDR2 reads FQGNSA. The CDR3 sequence is 14 residues long. Trimming took off 4 bases at V and 2 bases at J, with 12 bases between the two ends. Assay: immunoSEQ multiplex PCR; the TCRdb copy retains only in-frame clones and omits some. The sample contains millions of clones, around nine tenths of which appear only once. This rearrangement joins TRBV7-2 to TRBJ2-7, with D possibly matching TRBD1 (6 bases). The sequencing input was naive CD4+ T cells sorted from blood. Subset defined: CD45RA+ positively selected. This clonotype was obtained from a man younger than 30 in good health. The CDR3 reads CASSSGQIAYEQYF. As DNA, the CDR3 is TGTGCCAGCAGCTCTGGACAGATTGCCTACGAGCAGTACTTC.